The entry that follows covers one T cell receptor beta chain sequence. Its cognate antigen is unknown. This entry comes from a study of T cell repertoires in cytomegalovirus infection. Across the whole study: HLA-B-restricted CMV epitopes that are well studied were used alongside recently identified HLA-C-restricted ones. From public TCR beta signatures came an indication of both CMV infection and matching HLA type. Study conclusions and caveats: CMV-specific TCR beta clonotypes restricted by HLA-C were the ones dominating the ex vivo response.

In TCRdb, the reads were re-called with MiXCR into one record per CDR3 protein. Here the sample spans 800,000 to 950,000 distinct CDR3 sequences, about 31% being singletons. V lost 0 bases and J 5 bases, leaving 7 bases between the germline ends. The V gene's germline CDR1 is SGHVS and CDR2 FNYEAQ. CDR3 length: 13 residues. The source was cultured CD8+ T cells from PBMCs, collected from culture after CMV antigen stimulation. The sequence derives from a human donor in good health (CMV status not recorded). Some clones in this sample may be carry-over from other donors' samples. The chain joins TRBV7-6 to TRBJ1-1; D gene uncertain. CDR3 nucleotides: TGTGCCAGCAGCTTAGCTAGGAAGACTGAAGCTTTCTTT. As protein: CASSLARKTEAFF.